Below, 23 T cell receptor beta chains from the same sample are listed, as sequenced in a study of human T cells and chemical hapten exposure. Described time point: patch test 1, 2 weeks after DPC sensitization. Treatment reported: therapeutic diphenylcyclopropenone sensitization with weekly scalp DPC. TCRdb ran MiXCR on the RACE reads and lists one entry per CDR3 protein. Of 150,000 to 200,000 distinct CDR3 sequences listed, about 14% were seen once; the top ten hold about 1.8%. The sample consisted of whole blood, taken in connection with sensitization to the hapten diphenylcyclopropenone (DPC). These receptors originate from a woman aged 30 to 39 with alopecia areata. Some clones in this sample may be carry-over from other donors' samples.

This clonotype was detected a few times. The gene calls are TRBV29-1 and TRBJ2-2; D perhaps matches TRBD1 (5 bases). There are 13 residues in the CDR3. Trimming stripped 7 bases from V and 1 base from J, with 10 bases between. Per germline, CDR1 SQVTM and CDR2 ANQGSEA. CDR3 loop: CSAWQGNTGELFF. In DNA form, the CDR3 reads TGCAGCGCCTGGCAGGGGAACACCGGGGAGCTGTTTTTT.

V gene TRBV29-1 combines with J gene TRBJ2-5; D remains ambiguous. Trimming shortened V by 4 bases and J by 5 bases, and 14 bases separated the two germline ends. The CDR3 consists of 13 residues. Germline V lookup: CDR1 SQVTM, CDR2 ANQGSEA. In DNA, the CDR3 is TGCAGCGTTGGTATCCTCTTTGGGGAGACCCAGTACTTC. As protein: CSVGILFGETQYF. Full variable domain (missing parts from reference TRBV29-1 and TRBJ2-5): SAVISQKPSRDICQRGTSLTIQCQVDSQVTMMFWYRQQPGQSLTLIATANQGSEATYESGFVIDKFPISRPNLTFSTLTVSNMSPEDSSIYLCSVGILFGETQYFGPGTRLLVL.

This clonotype showed up many times. The CDR3 region has the DNA TGTGCCAGCTCACCACTCCCGGAGTACTACGAGCAGTACTTC. This sequence encodes CASSPLPEYYEQYF. The rearrangement joins TRBV18 to TRBJ2-7; no firm D call. V was pared by 1 base and J by 3 bases, with 10 bases between. The CDR3 is made up of 14 amino acids. Per germline, CDR1 KGHSH and CDR2 LQKENI.

V and J are TRBV9 and TRBJ1-1; D gene unclear. V shed 0 bases and J shed 4 bases, with 13 bases lying between them. The CDR3 has 15 residues. Germline V CDR1 and CDR2: SGDLS, YYNGEE. The DNA for the CDR3 is TGTGCCAGCAGCGTAGCAGGAACAGCTGGCACTGAAGCTTTCTTT. This encodes CASSVAGTAGTEAFF.

In this sample, this clonotype turned up many times. The chain joins TRBV7-9 to TRBJ1-1; D call uncertain. The length of the CDR3 is 15 residues. CDR1 is SEHNR and CDR2 is FQNEAQ in the germline V gene (reference sequence). V was shortened by 3 bases and J by 1 base, with 12 bases between the two germline ends. Written as DNA, the CDR3 is TGTGCCAGCAGCTTCCTCCGTAACAAGAACACTGAAGCTTTCTTT. It encodes CASSFLRNKNTEAFF.

The V gene is TRBV6-5, the J gene TRBJ2-5; D call uncertain. Germline V CDR1 and CDR2: MNHEY, SVGAGI. The CDR3 runs 12 residues. V lost 5 bases and J lost 5, with 9 bases in between. The CDR3 sequence: CASSLTGETQYF. The CDR3, as DNA: TGTGCCAGCAGTCTTACCGGGGAGACCCAGTACTTC.

This clonotype was counted many times. This chain links TRBV6-5 with TRBJ2-3; no clear D gene. CDR3 length equals 15 residues. Trimming cost V 2 bases and J 4 bases, with 13 bases left between them. Germline V gene sequence: CDR1 MNHEY, CDR2 SVGAGI. CDR3 in amino acids: CASSYRWSQADTQYF. For the CDR3, the DNA is TGTGCCAGCAGTTACCGTTGGAGTCAGGCAGATACGCAGTATTTT.

There are a few counts of this clonotype. V and J are TRBV20-1 and TRBJ2-7, with TRBD2 matching over 8 bases. Looked up from germline, CDR1 is DFQATT and CDR2 is SNEGSKA (reference sequence). V lost 0 bases, J lost 2 bases, and 6 bases stayed unmatched. This CDR3 is 15 amino acids long. The CDR3 reads CSARDPSGSTYEQYF. CDR3 DNA: TGCAGTGCTAGAGATCCGAGCGGGAGCACCTACGAGCAGTACTTC.

The chain couples TRBV28 to TRBJ2-1; TRBD2 agrees at 10 bases. The V and J ends lost 7 bases and 0 bases, in that order; junction bases with no gene match: 0. Germline assignment: CDR1 MDHEN and CDR2 SYDVKM. The CDR3 length is 14 residues. CDR3 in amino acids: CASTSGSSYNEQFF. The DNA of the CDR3 is TGTGCCAGCACTAGCGGGAGCTCCTACAATGAGCAGTTCTTC.

There are many counts of this clonotype. The chain couples TRBV6-2 or TRBV6-3 to TRBJ1-2; D is possibly TRBD1 (6 bases). Germline V gene lookup returns CDR1 MNHEY and CDR2 SVGEGT. CDR3 size: 14 residues. V gave up 3 bases and J gave up 5 bases, with 13 bases separating them. CDR3 in amino acids: CASSYSAGTYGYTF. The CDR3 DNA is TGTGCCAGCAGTTATTCGGCAGGGACATATGGCTACACCTTC.

This chain links TRBV7-9 with TRBJ2-3; 8 nucleotides agree with TRBD2. The V segment lost 4 bases and the J segment 6 bases; nucleotides outside the gene matches: 12. The CDR3 sequence is 16 residues long. Germline assignment: CDR1 SEHNR and CDR2 FQNEAQ (reference sequence). CDR3 region: CASSSLNPPGGDTQYF. CDR3 coding DNA: TGTGCCAGCAGCTCCCTTAACCCGCCGGGGGGGGATACGCAGTATTTT.

This clonotype was seen many times. The V gene is TRBV9, the J gene TRBJ1-2; D not certain. The CDR3 is made up of 15 amino acids. Germline V gene sequence: CDR1 SGDLS, CDR2 YYNGEE. The ends were cut back, 0 bases at V and 5 bases at J, with 14 bases in the middle. CDR3 sequence reads: CASSVDWAGAYGYTF. CDR3 nucleotides: TGTGCCAGCAGCGTAGATTGGGCAGGTGCTTATGGCTACACCTTC.

This sequence joins TRBV5-1 and TRBJ1-2; perhaps TRBD1 as D (5 bases). Trimming stripped 0 bases from V and 4 bases from J, with 13 bases between. CDR1 and CDR2 from the germline V gene are SGHRS and YFSETQ. The CDR3 totals 15 residues. In nucleotides, the CDR3 is TGCGCCAGCAGCTTGGAATGGGGGACTCCCTATGGCTACACCTTC. Its translation: CASSLEWGTPYGYTF.

The chain employs TRBV2 and TRBJ1-4, with D hard to call. Germline lookup yields CDR1 SNHLY and CDR2 FYNNEI. The CDR3 sequence is 11 residues long. V was cut by 6 bases and J by 8 bases, with 7 bases left in between. The CDR3 region is CASRLGEKLFF. In DNA, the CDR3 is TGTGCCAGCAGGTTGGGGGAAAAACTGTTTTTT.

This clonotype appeared many times. The chain carries TRBV6-1 and TRBJ1-1; D is uncertain. V was cut by 5 bases and J by 8 bases, with 9 bases left in between. This CDR3 contains 11 residues. Germline V CDR1 and CDR2: MNHNS, SASEGT. CDR3 nucleotide sequence: TGTGCCAGCAGTCACCGGGGAGAAGCTTTCTTT. Its translation: CASSHRGEAFF.

As DNA, the CDR3 is TGTGCCAGCAGCAGGCCGGGACAGGATAACTATGGCTACACCTTC. Its translation: CASSRPGQDNYGYTF. V usage is TRBV11-2 and J usage is TRBJ1-2, with 8 bases lining up with TRBD1. The junction had 6 bases not matched to a gene; V was cut back by 5 bases and J by 1 base. Germline V gene data show CDR1 as SGHAT and CDR2 as FQNNGV. CDR3 length: 15 amino acids. Using reference TRBV11-2 and TRBJ1-2 for the parts outside the CDR3, the full variable domain is EAGVAQSPRYKIIEKRQSVAFWCNPISGHATLYWYQQILGQGPKLLIQFQNNGVVDDSQLPKDRFSAERLKGVDSTLKIQPAKLEDSAVYLCASSRPGQDNYGYTFGSGTRLTVV.

This clonotype was detected only a few times. The chain uses TRBV18 and TRBJ2-2; 10 nucleotides agree with TRBD2. CDR3 length: 15 residues. With 4 bases clipped from V and 4 bases from J, the junction kept 3 bases outside the gene matches. Germline V gives CDR1 KGHSH, CDR2 LQKENI. CDR3 DNA sequence: TGTGCCAGCTCACGAGGACTAGCGGCCACCGGGGAGCTGTTTTTT. As protein: CASSRGLAATGELFF.

This chain uses TRBV4-3 with TRBJ2-7; TRBD1 might be the D (6 bases). The germline CDR1 and CDR2 sequences are LGHNA and YSLEER. This CDR3 has 14 residues. V lost 4 bases and J 6 bases, leaving 16 bases between the germline ends. The CDR3 nucleotides read TGCGCCAGCAGCCGAAGGGGGTCTCGGTCCGAGCAGTACTTC. This translates into CASSRRGSRSEQYF.

The CDR3 region is CASSVDGLSYEQYF. The CDR3 DNA reads as TGTGCCAGCAGCGTAGATGGTCTGTCCTACGAGCAGTACTTC. The gene calls are TRBV9 and TRBJ2-7, with D unclear. V was pared by 0 bases and J by 1 base, with 8 bases between. Germline V gives CDR1 SGDLS, CDR2 YYNGEE. This CDR3 region has 14 residues.

In this sample, this clonotype turned up a few times. This sequence joins TRBV2 and TRBJ2-2; 14 bases line up with TRBD2. Germline-derived CDR1 and CDR2 are SNHLY and FYNNEI. This CDR3 spans 18 amino acids. J lost 6 bases, V lost 6 bases, and 12 bases had no gene match. The CDR3 is CASSEIATSGRAPGELFF. The CDR3 nucleotides read TGTGCCAGCAGCGAAATTGCGACTAGCGGGAGGGCCCCCGGGGAGCTGTTTTTT.

The chain uses TRBV5-1 and TRBJ1-2, with 7 bases identical to TRBD1. Trimming removed 4 bases from V and 4 bases from J; junction bases left unmatched: 10. The CDR3 sequence is 15 residues long. Germline values: CDR1 SGHRS, CDR2 YFSETQ. The chain's CDR3 is CASSPEDRVSYGYTF. Written as DNA, the CDR3 is TGCGCCAGCAGCCCGGAAGACAGGGTGAGCTATGGCTACACCTTC.

The genes are TRBV5-4 and TRBJ2-5; D is unresolved. The CDR3 has 12 amino acids. Deletions cut 1 base from V and 3 bases from J, with 4 bases between. In germline, CDR1 is SGHNT, CDR2 YYREEE (reference sequence). The CDR3 coding sequence is TGTGCCAGCAGCTTGCCTAAAGAGACCCAGTACTTC. It specifies CASSLPKETQYF.

There are a few counts of this clonotype. V is TRBV29-1 and J is TRBJ2-5, with unresolved D. Germline CDR1 and CDR2: SQVTM and ANQGSEA. V gave up 3 bases and J gave up 4 bases, with 12 bases separating them. This CDR3 region has 13 residues. This CDR3 reads CSVEVGRGETQYF. The CDR3 nucleotides are TGCAGCGTTGAGGTGGGAAGAGGAGAGACCCAGTACTTC.